This entry features one T cell receptor (beta chain) sequence. The table lists this clonotype with many counts. Its antigen is still unknown. No base quality information exists; no much larger clone differs at one position. Based on the germline V gene, the CDR1 and CDR2 sequences are SGHDN and FVKESK. From V the trimming removes 0 bases and from J it removes 2 bases, while the gene matches leave 4 bases of the junction unaccounted for. The cysteine opens and the phenylalanine closes a CDR3 of 18 amino acids. Solely the CDR3 DNA is kept, with 54 bases framed from the first base. TCRbeta-specific cDNA was reverse-transcribed from about 500 ng total RNA using a constant-region primer and ProtoScript II reverse transcriptase. TCRbeta libraries were built with three nested multiplex PCR rounds, a slightly modified ARM-PCR procedure. Each of the first two PCR rounds ran for around 11 cycles and used multiplex TRBV1-TRBV30 forward primers together with a Cbeta reverse primer. Sample barcodes and Illumina adapters were added in a final 25-cycle PCR with Deep VentR polymerase. Before sequencing, amplicons of 200-500 bp were gel-purified using a QIAquick gel extraction kit. An Illumina HiSeq 2500 was used to sequence the TCRbeta amplicons, generating 250-bp paired-end reads. Per the original workflow: Trimmomatic v0.33 was used to quality-trim the reads, and FLASH v1.2.11 was used to merge paired reads so that full CDR3 sequences could be recovered. V, D and J germline segments were assigned to the rearranged TCRbeta sequences by MiGEC v1.2.1b. Clonotype statistics and Shannon-Wiener diversity indices were computed with VDJtools v1.0.0. To reduce sampling bias, subsequent analyses other than the diversity analysis used only the 250 most abundant clonotypes in each sample. The public reads were reanalyzed by TCRdb: fastp trimming at Q25, MiXCR alignment, in-frame beta chains only. CDR3 protein duplicates are merged, each entry listing the most common genes and DNA. Here the V and J calls rest on TCRdb's processing, not on the authors' analysis. In this sample the table shows more than 95,000 distinct CDR3 sequences, 80% to 85% of which occur a single time. The top ten hold around 21% of the sample.

This entry belongs to a study of tumor-infiltrating lymphocytes in primary liver carcinoma (dated by TCRdb to about 2017). A note on the overall study: Of the five patients, three men and two women aged 30 to 69 years, four had hepatocellular carcinoma and one had combined HCC and intrahepatic cholangiocarcinoma. TCRbeta repertoire sequencing covered 35 specimens from 5 patients: roughly 25 tumor regions, 5 adjacent noncancerous liver tissues and 5 peripheral blood samples. Each sample produced roughly 3.5 to 7.13 million productive TCRbeta reads, and read depth showed no significant difference between tissue types. The tumors of the five patients were staged as T1-T3 N0M0, with maximum diameters ranging from roughly 4 to 10 cm. Across five regions of each liver tumor, along with adjacent normal tissue and blood, the study brought together TCRbeta repertoire sequencing, expression microarrays and whole-exome sequencing. Agilent mRNA microarray profiling was performed on the approximately 25 tumor region samples to relate TCRbeta repertoire diversity to the local molecular phenotype. Reproducibility between technical replicate repertoires was high, with correlation coefficients above 0.98 and mean shared-clone rates about 0.89. Results the study describes overall, beyond this receptor: Only roughly 7-25% of top clones appeared in all five regions of a tumor, which suggests that tumor-infiltrating T cells are spatially heterogeneous. Only the TCR beta chain was sequenced, so true repertoire diversity is likely underestimated because unpaired alpha chains were not captured. Repertoire overlap was found to be higher between tumor regions (mean around 36%) than between tumor-adjacent (roughly 17%) or tumor-blood (about 15%) pairs, consistent with antigen-driven expansion. The study included only a few patients, and the authors note findings should be validated in a larger study. The top 250 clones accounted for a significantly greater share of the repertoire in tumors than in blood (p = 0.039). Because the samples were bulk and unsorted, CD4+ and CD8+ T cell repertoires could not be compared.

Without any cell sorting, total RNA and DNA were co-extracted from about 20-30 mg of bulk tissue using the AllPrep DNA/RNA mini kit. Surgical resection was performed in China between late 2015 and 2016 on about 5 patients with histopathologically diagnosed primary liver carcinoma. At the time of sampling, the patients had chronic HBV infection and had not received any treatment. Each tumor was sampled at five spatially separated regions: the superior, inferior, left-lateral and right-lateral poles and the tumor centre. More than 75% viable tumor cells were found by histology in every tumor sample. Fresh tumor and adjacent tissue pieces were bisected; one half was stored in RNAlater at -80°C, the other sent for histology.

The sequenced material came from liver tumor tissue from sampling region 3. This specimen's cell subset or site label, per the study, means: tumor region T3, left-lateral pole. This sequence uses TRBV14 and TRBJ2-2; 12 of the junction bases match TRBD2. This receptor was identified in a man aged 35-49 years with primary liver carcinoma and hepatitis B virus infection. The nucleotide sequence is given as TGTGCCAGCAGCCAAGAAGTAGGACTAGCGGGAAACACCGGGGAGCTGTTTTTT. Translated, it reads CASSQEVGLAGNTGELFF.